Shown below are 21 T cell receptor beta chains from a single sample sequenced in a study of blood T cell repertoires in COVID-19. Assay: immunoSEQ multiplex PCR; the TCRdb copy retains only in-frame clones and omits some. The table lists just under 55,000 clones, less than 90% of them singletons. The sequenced sample was peripheral blood. These receptors all come from a woman aged 60 to 75 with acute or convalescent COVID-19.

This sequence joins TRBV5-1 and TRBJ1-1, with TRBD1 matching over 7 bases. This CDR3 contains 15 residues. Germline values: CDR1 SGHRS, CDR2 YFSETQ. With V trimmed by 1 base and J by 4 bases, 7 bases remained unmatched. The CDR3 sequence is CASSLTGVSTTEAFF. The CDR3 region has the DNA TGCGCCAGCAGCTTGACAGGGGTCTCCACCACTGAAGCTTTCTTT. The full variable domain, with the rest looked up from reference TRBV5-1 and TRBJ1-1, is KAGVTQTPRYLIKTRGQQVTLSCSPISGHRSVSWYQQTPGQGLQFLFEYFSETQRNKGNFPGRFSGRQFSNSRSEMNVSTLELGDSALYLCASSLTGVSTTEAFFGQGTRLTVV.

The J gene is TRBJ1-1, the V gene TRBV29-1; possibly TRBD1 for D (5 bases). The CDR3 runs 15 residues. Trimming left V 6 bases short and J 0 bases short, with 17 bases between. In germline, CDR1 is SQVTM, CDR2 ANQGSEA. The CDR3 spells CSVKGEDIMNTEAFF. CDR3 sequence (DNA): TGCAGCGTAAAAGGGGAGGATATCATGAACACTGAAGCTTTCTTT.

V and J are TRBV5-1 and TRBJ2-1, with 10 positions matching TRBD2. The CDR3 is 14 residues long. After removal of 5 bases from V and 9 bases from J, the junction contained 8 bases not matched to a gene. Germline assignment: CDR1 SGHRS and CDR2 YFSETQ. The CDR3: CASRGLARNGEQFF. As DNA, the CDR3 is TGCGCCAGCAGGGGACTAGCGAGGAATGGTGAGCAGTTCTTC. Drawing the rest from reference TRBV5-1 and TRBJ2-1, the complete variable domain is KAGVTQTPRYLIKTRGQQVTLSCSPISGHRSVSWYQQTPGQGLQFLFEYFSETQRNKGNFPGRFSGRQFSNSRSEMNVSTLELGDSALYLCASRGLARNGEQFFGPGTRLTVL.

V gene TRBV11-2 combines with J gene TRBJ2-7; 7 bases fit TRBD1. This CDR3 has 17 residues. Germline V gives CDR1 SGHAT, CDR2 FQNNGV. V gave up 5 bases and J gave up 3 bases; unmatched junction bases: 16. CDR3 nucleotide sequence: TGTGCCAGCAGCCCCAGGGACCCGGGACAGCGAATCTACGAGCAGTACTTC. This gives the protein CASSPRDPGQRIYEQYF.

The V call is TRBV6-5, the J call TRBJ1-1; D is uncertain. V lost 10 bases to trimming and J lost 10 bases, with 19 bases between them. This CDR3 is built from 12 residues. In germline, CDR1 is MNHEY, CDR2 SVGAGI. The DNA for the CDR3 is TGTGCCACCTCCATATTTGGGGAGGGAGCTTTCTTT. It translates to CATSIFGEGAFF.

The chain recombines TRBV15 with TRBJ2-1; TRBD2 matches 15 bases. From germline, CDR1 is LNHNV and CDR2 YYDKDF (reference sequence). Losses at the gene ends were 3 bases for V and 10 bases for J; bases not matched to a gene: 4. This CDR3 is built from 15 residues. CDR3: CATSSRTSGRVEQFF. CDR3 in DNA: TGTGCCACCAGCAGCCGGACTAGCGGGAGGGTAGAGCAGTTCTTC.

The sample holds a few counts of this clone. The chain recombines TRBV28 with TRBJ1-1, with D maybe TRBD1 (6 bases). Trimming took 8 bases from V and 4 from J, leaving 20 bases between them. The length of the CDR3 is 15 residues. Germline V CDR1 and CDR2: MDHEN, SYDVKM. The CDR3 loop is CASGVWLGASTEAFF. The CDR3 DNA reads TGTGCCAGCGGGGTTTGGTTGGGGGCCAGCACTGAAGCTTTCTTT.

This chain uses TRBV28 with TRBJ1-5; 7 nucleotides match TRBD1. J was trimmed by 1 base and V by 5 bases; bases with no gene match: 5. Germline assignment: CDR1 MDHEN and CDR2 SYDVKM. The CDR3 length is 15 residues. The CDR3 coding sequence is TGTGCCAGCAGTCCGACCAGGGGGAGCAATCAGCCCCAGCATTTT. As protein: CASSPTRGSNQPQHF.

The chain is built from TRBV6-6 and TRBJ1-1; D perhaps matches TRBD1 (6 bases). Germline CDR1 and CDR2: MNHNY and SVGAGI (reference sequence). The V and J ends lost 2 bases and 5 bases respectively, with 15 bases between them. This CDR3 region has 15 residues. CDR3 loop: CASSYPEGGRTEAFF. In DNA form, the CDR3 reads TGTGCCAGCAGTTACCCGGAGGGGGGGAGGACTGAAGCTTTCTTT.

V usage is TRBV15 and J usage is TRBJ1-3; D is uncertain. From germline, CDR1 is LNHNV and CDR2 YYDKDF (reference sequence). The CDR3 is made up of 17 amino acids. Trimming left V 1 base short and J 1 base short, with 14 bases between. This CDR3 is CATSRGGGILSGNTIYF. CDR3 bases: TGTGCCACCAGCAGAGGTGGCGGGATCTTATCTGGAAACACCATATATTTT. Full variable domain (rest looked up from reference TRBV15 and TRBJ1-3): DAMVIQNPRYQVTQFGKPVTLSCSQTLNHNVMYWYQQKSSQAPKLLFHYYDKDFNNEADTPDNFQSRRPNTSFCFLDIRSPGLGDTAMYLCATSRGGGILSGNTIYFGEGSWLTVV.

V is TRBV20-1 and J is TRBJ2-3, with D possibly being TRBD2 (5 bases). Deletions cut 3 bases from V and 0 bases from J, with 13 bases between. The CDR3 length is 15 residues. Germline CDR1 reads DFQATT; CDR2 reads SNEGSKA (reference sequence). The CDR3 region is CSASKVSASTDTQYF. The DNA of the CDR3 is TGCAGTGCTAGTAAGGTTAGCGCAAGCACAGATACGCAGTATTTT.

The chain joins TRBV4-2 to TRBJ1-6, with a possible D match to TRBD1 (5 bases). In germline, CDR1 is LGHNA, CDR2 YNFKEQ. Trimming left V 0 bases short and J 10 bases short, with 13 bases between. CDR3 length equals 15 residues. Here the CDR3 DNA reads TGTGCCAGCAGCCAAGATTACCAGGGAAAATCACCCCTCCACTTT. Translating it yields CASSQDYQGKSPLHF.

V is TRBV5-3 and J is TRBJ2-4; D gene unclear. Being an ORF, TRBV5-3 has a function that is uncertain. This CDR3 is built from 15 residues. V was clipped by 3 bases and J by 1 base, with 11 bases between them. The DNA of the CDR3 is TGTGCCAGAAGCTCCAGCGAGTTCGCCAAAAACATTCAGTACTTC. Protein product: CARSSSEFAKNIQYF.

The count of this clone is one. V usage is TRBV5-4 and J usage is TRBJ2-3; D call uncertain. Trimming took off 3 bases at V and 2 bases at J, with 10 bases between the two ends. CDR3 length: 14 amino acids. CDR1 and CDR2 from the germline V gene are SGHNT and YYREEE (reference sequence). CDR3 protein: CASSSPTHTDTQYF. CDR3 sequence (DNA): TGTGCCAGCAGCTCCCCGACTCACACAGATACGCAGTATTTT. Full variable domain (missing parts from reference TRBV5-4 and TRBJ2-3): ETGVTQSPTHLIKTRGQQVTLRCSSQSGHNTVSWYQQALGQGPQFIFQYYREEENGRGNFPPRFSGLQFPNYSSELNVNALELDDSALYLCASSSPTHTDTQYFGPGTRLTVL.

The CDR3 DNA sequence: TGTGCCAGTAGTATGGGCTTCCCAGGGTACGAGCAGTACTTC. Encoded protein: CASSMGFPGYEQYF. This chain links TRBV19 with TRBJ2-7, with D perhaps TRBD1 (5 bases). Germline CDR1 reads LNHDA; CDR2 reads SQIVND (reference sequence). This CDR3 region has 14 residues. V was shortened by 3 bases and J by 4 bases, with 13 bases between the two germline ends.

V is TRBV11-1 and J is TRBJ2-7, with TRBD2 identical over 11 bases. Per the germline V gene, CDR1 is SGHAT and CDR2 is FQDESV (reference sequence). The V and J ends lost 5 bases and 6 bases, in that order; junction bases with no gene match: 9. The CDR3 loop spans 15 amino acids. CDR3 coding DNA: TGTGCCAGCAGCAGAACTACTAGCGGGGGTTTCGAGCAGTACTTC. It translates to CASSRTTSGGFEQYF.

The J gene is TRBJ1-1, the V gene TRBV19, with 9 positions matching TRBD1. Germline-derived CDR1 and CDR2 are LNHDA and SQIVND (reference sequence). Trimming at V came to 4 bases and at J to 1 base, leaving 10 bases not matched to a gene. The CDR3 covers 17 residues. The CDR3 DNA follows: TGTGCCAGTAGTAGGAACAGGGGGCATAAGGGGAACACTGAAGCTTTCTTT. Amino acids: CASSRNRGHKGNTEAFF. Full variable domain (rest looked up from reference TRBV19 and TRBJ1-1): DGGITQSPKYLFRKEGQNVTLSCEQNLNHDAMYWYRQDPGQGLRLIYYSQIVNDFQKGDIAEGYSVSREKKESFPLTVTSAQKNPTAFYLCASSRNRGHKGNTEAFFGQGTRLTVV.

The chain joins TRBV29-1 to TRBJ2-5; 8 bases are shared with TRBD2. V dropped 3 bases and J dropped 4; count of bases not matched to a gene: 4. Germline lookup yields CDR1 SQVTM and CDR2 ANQGSEA. The CDR3 is 13 residues long. The CDR3 loop is CSVDAGGGETQYF. The CDR3 DNA reads TGCAGCGTTGATGCGGGAGGTGGAGAGACCCAGTACTTC.

This chain links TRBV6-5 with TRBJ2-7; D is undetermined. The germline V and J ends were trimmed by 8 bases and 2 bases, with 13 bases remaining between them. The CDR3 is made up of 13 amino acids. Germline-derived CDR1 and CDR2 are MNHEY and SVGAGI. The CDR3 is CASQPTLAYEQYF. In nucleotides, the CDR3 is TGTGCCAGCCAACCAACCCTAGCCTACGAGCAGTACTTC.

The rearrangement joins TRBV29-1 to TRBJ2-5, with D possibly TRBD2 on 6 matching bases. Germline V lookup: CDR1 SQVTM, CDR2 ANQGSEA. The CDR3 runs 12 residues. The V end was cut by 4 bases, the J end by 4 bases, with 10 bases between. The CDR3 region is CSVALASETQYF. The CDR3 DNA sequence: TGCAGCGTTGCCCTAGCGTCAGAGACCCAGTACTTC.

The rearrangement joins TRBV27 to TRBJ2-3; D uncertain. The CDR3 totals 13 residues. Trimming removed 5 bases from V and 2 bases from J, with 8 bases in between. Per germline, CDR1 MNHEY and CDR2 SMNVEV (reference sequence). The chain's CDR3 is CASSRVLTDTQYF. CDR3 DNA sequence: TGTGCCAGCAGTCGAGTGCTCACAGATACGCAGTATTTT.